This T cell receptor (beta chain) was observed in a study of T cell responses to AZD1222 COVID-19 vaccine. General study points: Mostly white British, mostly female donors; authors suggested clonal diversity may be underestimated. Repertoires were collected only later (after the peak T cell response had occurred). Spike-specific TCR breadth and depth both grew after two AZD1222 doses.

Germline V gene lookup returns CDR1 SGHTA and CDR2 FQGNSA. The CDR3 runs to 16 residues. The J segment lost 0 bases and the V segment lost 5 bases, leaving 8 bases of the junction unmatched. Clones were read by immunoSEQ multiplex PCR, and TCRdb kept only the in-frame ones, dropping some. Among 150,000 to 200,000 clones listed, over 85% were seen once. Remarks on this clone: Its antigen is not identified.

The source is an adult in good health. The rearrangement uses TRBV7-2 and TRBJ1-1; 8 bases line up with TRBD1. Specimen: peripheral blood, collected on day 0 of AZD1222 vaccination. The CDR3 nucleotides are TGTGCCAGCAGCCCTCGGACAGGGCGGGTGAACACTGAAGCTTTCTTT. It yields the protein CASSPRTGRVNTEAFF.